This T cell receptor beta chain was observed in a study of T cell responses to AZD1222 COVID-19 vaccine. The study's findings and limits: Only a handful of AZD1222 recipients, more than 5 in all, had baseline seropositivity.

This clone was picked up one time. The antigen is not known. The data were produced by immunoSEQ multiplex PCR, yet TCRdb's version contains in-frame clones alone and is incomplete. The profile shows roughly 150,000 clones, 80% to 95% of them singletons. The source of this sequence is an adult who received the AZD1222 COVID-19 vaccine. The sequences come from peripheral blood, collected 28 days after the second AZD1222 dose.

This CDR3 is CASSPHEASSYEQYF. CDR3 in DNA: TGTGCCAGCAGCCCCCACGAGGCATCGTCCTACGAGCAGTACTTC. The V gene is TRBV9, the J gene TRBJ2-7; D gene unclear. CDR1 and CDR2 (germline): SGDLS, YYNGEE. V lost 4 bases, J lost 1 base, and 15 bases lay in between. This CDR3 spans 15 amino acids.